Reported below is one T cell receptor (beta chain). Its antigen remains unknown. Germline V gene sequence: CDR1 MDHEN, CDR2 SYDVKM. This CDR3 region has 12 residues. V lost 5 bases and J 7 bases, leaving 12 bases between the germline ends. The data stem from a study of cytomegalovirus exposure and HLA in healthy donors. Findings and caveats of the study: Reports indicate that TCR beta sequences accurately predicted the HLA-A and HLA-B alleles of most subjects.

Both 60 Vbeta primers and 13 Jbeta primers went into the PCR. TCRdb keeps only in-frame clones here, not all; method: immunoSEQ multiplex PCR. The sample records about 200,000 clones, approximately 80% being singletons. The sequence came from a girl between 5 and 17 years old in good health and CMV-seronegative. Source material: PBMCs. V usage is TRBV28 and J usage is TRBJ2-7, with D perhaps TRBD1 (5 bases). The chain's CDR3 is CASSPGLWEQYF. The CDR3 DNA is TGTGCCAGCAGTCCAGGGTTGTGGGAGCAGTACTTC.